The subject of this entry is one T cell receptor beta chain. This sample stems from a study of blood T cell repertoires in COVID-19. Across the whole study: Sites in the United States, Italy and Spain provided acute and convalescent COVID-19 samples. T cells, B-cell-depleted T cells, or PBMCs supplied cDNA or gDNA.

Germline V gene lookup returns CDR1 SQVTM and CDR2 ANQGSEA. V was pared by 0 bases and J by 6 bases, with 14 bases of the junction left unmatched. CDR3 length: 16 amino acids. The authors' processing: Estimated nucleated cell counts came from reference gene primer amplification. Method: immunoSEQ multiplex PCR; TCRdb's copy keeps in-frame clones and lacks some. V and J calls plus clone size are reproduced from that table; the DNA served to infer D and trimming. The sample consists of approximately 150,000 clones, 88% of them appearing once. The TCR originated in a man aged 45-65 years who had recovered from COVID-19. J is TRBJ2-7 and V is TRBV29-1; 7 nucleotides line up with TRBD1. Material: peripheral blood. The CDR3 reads CSVEDRRGRGKGEQYF. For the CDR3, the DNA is TGCAGCGTTGAAGATCGACGGGGCAGGGGGAAGGGCGAGCAGTACTTC.